This is a list of T cell receptor beta chains from one sample in a study of OX40 agonist ivuxolimab in advanced cancers. Here immunoSEQ multiplex PCR was the method, and the copy in TCRdb shows in-frame clones only, minus some. The sample records tens of thousands of clones, just over 90% being singletons. The sample in question was CD4+ or CD8+ T cells sorted from blood, obtained in a trial of the OX40 agonist ivuxolimab. These receptors were taken from an adult with an advanced solid tumor such as melanoma, head and neck, liver or kidney cancer. Each CDR3 is given with its conserved first and last residue. The D gene is left open where the match is weak. Only some rows state a clone size, as once, few, many or a class for expanded clones.

-,-,TRBV14,TRBJ2-5,CASSPPEARETQYF,TGTGCCAGCAGCCCCCCGGAAGCCCGAGAGACCCAGTACTTC
-,-,TRBV6-5,TRBJ1-6,CASSYSPRQSDSPLHF,TGTGCCAGCAGTTACTCTCCCCGACAGTCGGACTCACCCCTCCACTTT
TRBD2,-,TRBV18,TRBJ2-1,CASSPVASGRASEQFF,TGTGCCAGCTCACCAGTAGCTAGCGGGAGGGCCAGTGAGCAGTTCTTC
-,-,TRBV6-5,TRBJ1-2,CASSYSGTDGYTF,TGTGCCAGCAGTTACTCAGGGACTGATGGCTACACCTTC
-,-,TRBV5-1,TRBJ1-1,CASSLSSANTEAFF,TGCGCCAGCAGCTTATCATCAGCAAACACTGAAGCTTTCTTT
-,-,TRBV5-5,TRBJ1-1,CASSFEPNTEAFF,TGTGCCAGCAGCTTCGAACCGAACACTGAAGCTTTCTTT
-,-,TRBV6-1,TRBJ2-3,CASRARKGFTDTQYF,TGTGCCAGCAGGGCCAGGAAAGGGTTCACAGATACGCAGTATTTT
TRBD1,few,TRBV6-5,TRBJ2-7,CASRGQVSPEQYF,TGTGCCAGCAGGGGACAGGTCAGTCCTGAGCAGTACTTC
-,-,TRBV4-1,TRBJ2-5,CASSQGAGTWETQYF,TGCGCCAGCAGCCAAGGGGCGGGGACTTGGGAGACCCAGTACTTC
TRBD1,-,TRBV5-1,TRBJ2-3,CASRRTGAFSTDTQYF,TGCGCCAGCAGGCGGACAGGGGCGTTTAGTACAGATACGCAGTATTTT
-,-,TRBV27,TRBJ2-2,CASSLNGLTGELFF,TGTGCCAGCAGTTTGAATGGACTAACCGGGGAGCTGTTTTTT
-,-,TRBV15,TRBJ1-2,CATSSGDRFSGYTF,TGTGCCACCAGCAGCGGGGACCGCTTCTCTGGCTACACCTTC
-,-,TRBV27,TRBJ2-4,CASSSQGRDFDKNIQYF,TGTGCCAGCAGTTCACAAGGTAGGGATTTTGACAAAAACATTCAGTACTTC
TRBD1,-,TRBV18,TRBJ1-1,CASSPPQGTFIMNTEAFF,TGTGCCAGCTCACCACCACAGGGGACTTTCATCATGAACACTGAAGCTTTCTTT
-,-,TRBV11-2,TRBJ2-2,CASSLNDVAGELFF,TGTGCCAGCAGCTTGAACGATGTGGCCGGGGAGCTGTTTTTT
-,once,TRBV5-1,TRBJ2-3,CASSLSGQVGTDTQYF,TGCGCCAGCAGCTTGAGTGGGCAGGTGGGCACAGATACGCAGTATTTT
-,-,TRBV5-1,TRBJ2-7,CASSPVSGLDIPQQYF,TGCGCCAGCTCTCCCGTTTCGGGGCTAGATATCCCACAGCAGTACTTC
-,-,TRBV5-1,TRBJ2-3,CASSLRRGGGTDTQYF,TGCGCCAGCAGCTTGCGACGGGGAGGTGGCACAGATACGCAGTATTTT
TRBD1,once,TRBV18,TRBJ2-5,CASSLTGDGTQYF,TGTGCCAGCTCACTGACAGGGGACGGGACCCAGTACTTC
TRBD1,-,TRBV9,TRBJ2-4,CASSVTGQGLGNIQYF,TGTGCCAGCAGCGTTACCGGACAGGGGCTCGGAAACATTCAGTACTTC
-,-,TRBV6-5,TRBJ1-1,CASSYSRVNTEAFF,TGTGCCAGCAGTTACTCGCGAGTGAACACTGAAGCTTTCTTT
TRBD2,-,TRBV7-9,TRBJ2-5,CASSSGGRPAWYQETQYF,TGTGCCAGCAGCTCGGGCGGGAGGCCCGCCTGGTACCAAGAGACCCAGTACTTC
-,-,TRBV7-8,TRBJ2-1,CASSLAWAGIINEQFF,TGTGCCAGCAGCTTAGCGTGGGCGGGAATCATAAATGAGCAGTTCTTC
-,-,TRBV5-1,TRBJ2-3,CASSFGTDTQYF,TGCGCCAGCAGCTTCGGGACAGATACGCAGTATTTT
-,few,TRBV10-3,TRBJ1-4,CAISEWLTKRNEKLFF,TGTGCCATCAGTGAGTGGCTCACCAAAAGGAATGAAAAACTGTTTTTT
-,-,TRBV5-4,TRBJ2-5,CASSLGLETQYF,TGTGCCAGCAGCTTAGGGCTGGAGACCCAGTACTTC
-,-,TRBV19,TRBJ1-6,CASSMTDNSPLHF,TGTGCCAGTAGTATGACAGATAATTCACCCCTCCACTTT
TRBD2,-,TRBV9,TRBJ2-5,CASSGRLAGDQETQYF,TGTGCCAGCAGCGGGCGACTAGCGGGGGACCAAGAGACCCAGTACTTC
TRBD1,-,TRBV10-3,TRBJ1-1,CAISDSGGETEAFF,TGTGCCATCAGTGATTCAGGGGGAGAAACTGAAGCTTTCTTT
-,-,TRBV2,TRBJ2-2,CASARDPGPGELFF,TGTGCCAGCGCACGGGACCCTGGGCCAGGGGAGCTGTTTTTT
-,-,TRBV5-1,TRBJ2-7,CASSPQSGVNEQYF,TGCGCCAGCAGCCCCCAGTCAGGAGTTAACGAGCAGTACTTC
TRBD2,-,TRBV10-3,TRBJ2-3,CAISESGGGTDTQYF,TGTGCCATCAGTGAGTCGGGAGGGGGCACAGATACGCAGTATTTT
-,-,TRBV10-3,TRBJ2-2,CAISERTGNTGELFF,TGTGCCATCAGTGAGCGAACCGGAAACACCGGGGAGCTGTTTTTT
-,once,TRBV14,TRBJ2-5,CASSRGDRRQETQYF,TGTGCCAGCAGCCGGGGGGACAGACGCCAAGAGACCCAGTACTTC
TRBD1,-,TRBV6-5,TRBJ1-1,CASISDRAGTEAFF,TGTGCCAGCATCAGCGACAGGGCGGGGACTGAAGCTTTCTTT
TRBD1,once,TRBV6-5,TRBJ1-1,CASSYQGANTEAFF,TGTGCCAGCAGTTACCAGGGGGCGAACACTGAAGCTTTCTTT
-,-,TRBV7-6,TRBJ2-5,CASSPRPGQETQYF,TGTGCCAGCAGCCCGCGGCCCGGACAAGAGACCCAGTACTTC
TRBD1,-,TRBV6-5,TRBJ1-1,CASSRNTGVDTEAFF,TGTGCCAGCAGCCGGAATACAGGGGTGGACACTGAGGCTTTCTTT
-,-,TRBV21-1,TRBJ2-7,CASSKVRGATLREQYF,TGTGCCAGCAGCAAAGTTCGGGGGGCAACGTTGCGGGAGCAGTACTTC
TRBD1,-,TRBV6-5,TRBJ2-5,CASSYNTGARQETQYF,TGTGCCAGCAGTTACAACACAGGGGCTAGACAAGAGACCCAGTACTTC
-,-,TRBV9,TRBJ2-5,CASSPPSTGSFGTRILETQYF,TGTGCCAGCAGCCCACCTTCGACGGGGTCGTTCGGGACCCGGATTTTGGAGACCCAGTACTTC
-,-,TRBV18,TRBJ2-7,CASSLQGGDEQYF,TGTGCCAGCTCACTTCAGGGGGGGGACGAGCAGTACTTC
-,-,TRBV2,TRBJ1-6,CASSEAVGGPPKPLHF,TGTGCCAGCAGTGAAGCGGTTGGGGGCCCCCCTAAACCCCTCCACTTT
-,-,TRBV9,TRBJ2-1,CASSSQTSTYNEQFF,TGTGCCAGCAGCTCCCAAACCAGCACATACAATGAGCAGTTCTTC
TRBD2,-,TRBV5-1,TRBJ2-7,CASSLQPGLAGSSEQYF,TGCGCCAGCAGCTTGCAACCTGGGCTAGCGGGCTCCTCCGAGCAGTACTTC
-,-,TRBV6-5,TRBJ1-5,CASSESGEQPQHF,TGTGCCAGCAGTGAGTCAGGGGAGCAGCCCCAGCATTTT
-,once,TRBV7-2,TRBJ1-6,CASSLAQMGGYSPLHF,TGTGCCAGCAGCTTAGCGCAGATGGGGGGGTATTCACCCCTCCACTTT
-,-,TRBV19,TRBJ2-7,CASSIQVTYEQYF,TGTGCCAGTAGTATCCAAGTTACCTACGAGCAGTACTTC
-,-,TRBV4-1,TRBJ2-1,CASSQEATRVFNEQFF,TGCGCCAGCAGCCAAGAGGCCACTCGGGTTTTCAATGAGCAGTTCTTC
-,-,TRBV7-2,TRBJ1-1,CASSLDSVKTEAFF,TGTGCCAGCAGCTTAGATTCGGTAAAGACTGAAGCTTTCTTT
-,-,TRBV5-4,TRBJ2-7,CASSLGGPRYEQYF,TGTGCCAGCAGCTTGGGGGGTCCCCGCTACGAGCAGTACTTC
-,once,TRBV6-5,TRBJ2-7,CASIGTHYEQYF,TGTGCCAGCATTGGGACCCACTACGAGCAGTACTTC
TRBD1,-,TRBV5-1,TRBJ2-3,CASSDGQGAGTDTQYF,TGCGCCAGCAGCGACGGACAGGGGGCTGGCACAGATACGCAGTATTTT